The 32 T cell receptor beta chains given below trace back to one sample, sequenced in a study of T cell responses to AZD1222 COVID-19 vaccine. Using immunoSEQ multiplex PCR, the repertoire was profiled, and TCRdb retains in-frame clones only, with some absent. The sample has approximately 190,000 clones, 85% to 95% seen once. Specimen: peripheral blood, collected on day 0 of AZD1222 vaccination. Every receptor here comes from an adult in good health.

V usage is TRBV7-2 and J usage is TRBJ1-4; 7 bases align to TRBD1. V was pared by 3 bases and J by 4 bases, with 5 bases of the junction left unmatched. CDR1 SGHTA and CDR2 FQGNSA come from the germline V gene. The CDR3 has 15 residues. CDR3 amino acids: CASSFRDRVNEKLFF. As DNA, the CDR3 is TGTGCCAGCAGCTTCCGCGACAGGGTTAATGAAAAACTGTTTTTT. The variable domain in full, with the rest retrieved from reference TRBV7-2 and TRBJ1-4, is GAGVSQSPSNKVTEKGKDVELRCDPISGHTALYWYRQSLGQGLEFLIYFQGNSAPDKSGLPSDRFSAERTGGSVSTLTIQRTQQEDSAVYLCASSFRDRVNEKLFFGSGTQLSVL.

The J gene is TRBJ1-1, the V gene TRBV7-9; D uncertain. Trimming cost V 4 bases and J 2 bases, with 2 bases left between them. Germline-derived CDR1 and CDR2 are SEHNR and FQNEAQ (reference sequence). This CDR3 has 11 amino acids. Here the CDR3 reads CASSSNTEAFF. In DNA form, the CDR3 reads TGTGCCAGCAGCTCTAACACTGAAGCTTTCTTT. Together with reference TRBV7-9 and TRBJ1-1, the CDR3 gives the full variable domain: DTGVSQNPRHKITKRGQNVTFRCDPISEHNRLYWYRQTLGQGPEFLTYFQNEAQLEKSRLLSDRFSAERPKGSFSTLEIQRTEQGDSAMYLCASSSNTEAFFGQGTRLTVV.

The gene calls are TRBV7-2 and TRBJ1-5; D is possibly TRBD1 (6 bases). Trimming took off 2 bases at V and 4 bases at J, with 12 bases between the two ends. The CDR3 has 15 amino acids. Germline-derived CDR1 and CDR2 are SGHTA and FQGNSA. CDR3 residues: CASSLTVTGNQPQHF. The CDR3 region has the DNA TGTGCCAGCAGCTTAACCGTCACAGGGAATCAGCCCCAGCATTTT.

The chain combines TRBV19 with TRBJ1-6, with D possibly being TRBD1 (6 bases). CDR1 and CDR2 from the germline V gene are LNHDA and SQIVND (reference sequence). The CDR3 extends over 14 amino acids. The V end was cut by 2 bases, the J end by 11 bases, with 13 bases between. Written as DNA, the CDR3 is TGTGCCAGTAGTATATTCCAGGGGAGAACACCCCTCCACTTT. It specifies CASSIFQGRTPLHF.

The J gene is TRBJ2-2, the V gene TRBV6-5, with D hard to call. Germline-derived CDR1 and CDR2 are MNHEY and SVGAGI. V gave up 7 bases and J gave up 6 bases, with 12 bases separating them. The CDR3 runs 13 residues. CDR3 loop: CASTVGRPGELFF. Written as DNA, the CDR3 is TGTGCCAGCACCGTGGGTCGACCCGGGGAGCTGTTTTTT.

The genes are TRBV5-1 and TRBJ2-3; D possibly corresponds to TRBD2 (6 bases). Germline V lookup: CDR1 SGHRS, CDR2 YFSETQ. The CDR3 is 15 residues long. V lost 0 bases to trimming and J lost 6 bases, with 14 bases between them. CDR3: CASSLGLGGSDTQYF. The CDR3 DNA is TGCGCCAGCAGCTTGGGACTAGGCGGTTCGGATACGCAGTATTTT.

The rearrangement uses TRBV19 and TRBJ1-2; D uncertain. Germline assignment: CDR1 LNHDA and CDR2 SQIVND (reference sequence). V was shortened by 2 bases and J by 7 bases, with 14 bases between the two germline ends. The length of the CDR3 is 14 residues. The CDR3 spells CASSILAVTGGYTF. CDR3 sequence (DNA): TGTGCCAGTAGTATACTGGCAGTAACCGGTGGCTACACCTTC.

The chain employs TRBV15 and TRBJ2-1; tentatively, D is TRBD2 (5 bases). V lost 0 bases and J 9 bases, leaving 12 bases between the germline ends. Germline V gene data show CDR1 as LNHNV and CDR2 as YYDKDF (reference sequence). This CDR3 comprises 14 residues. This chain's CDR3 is CATSRDRLAGEQFF. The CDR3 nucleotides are TGTGCCACCAGCAGAGATCGGCTAGCTGGTGAGCAGTTCTTC.

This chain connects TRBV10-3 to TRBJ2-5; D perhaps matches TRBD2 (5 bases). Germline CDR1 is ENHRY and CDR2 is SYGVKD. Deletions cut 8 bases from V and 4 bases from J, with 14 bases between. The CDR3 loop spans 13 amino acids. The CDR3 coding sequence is TGTGCCATCGGGTCGGGGTCCGGAGAGACCCAGTACTTC. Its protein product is CAIGSGSGETQYF.

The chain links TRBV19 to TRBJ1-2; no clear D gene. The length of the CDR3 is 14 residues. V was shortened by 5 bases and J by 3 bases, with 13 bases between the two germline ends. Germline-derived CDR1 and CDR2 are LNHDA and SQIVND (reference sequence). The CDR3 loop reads CASSQAQQHYGYTF. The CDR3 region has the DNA TGTGCCAGTAGTCAAGCCCAACAGCACTATGGCTACACCTTC.

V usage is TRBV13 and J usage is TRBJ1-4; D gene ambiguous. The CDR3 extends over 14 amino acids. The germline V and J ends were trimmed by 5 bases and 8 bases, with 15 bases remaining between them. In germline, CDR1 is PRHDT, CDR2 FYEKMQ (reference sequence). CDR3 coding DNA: TGTGCCAGCAGCGCGGGCCAGCCCTCGGAAAAACTGTTTTTT. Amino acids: CASSAGQPSEKLFF.

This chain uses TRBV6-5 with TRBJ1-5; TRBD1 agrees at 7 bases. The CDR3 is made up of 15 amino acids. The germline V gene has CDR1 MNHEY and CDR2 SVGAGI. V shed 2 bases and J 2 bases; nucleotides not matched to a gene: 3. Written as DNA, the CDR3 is TGTGCCAGCAGTTACCAGGGGGACGGCAATCAGCCCCAGCATTTT. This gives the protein CASSYQGDGNQPQHF.

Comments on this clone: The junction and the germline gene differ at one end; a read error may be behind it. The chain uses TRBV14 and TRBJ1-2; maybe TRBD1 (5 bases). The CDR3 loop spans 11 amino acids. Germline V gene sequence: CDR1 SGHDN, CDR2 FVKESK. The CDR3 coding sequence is TGTGCCAGCAGGCAAGGGGCTGGCTACACCTTC. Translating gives CASRQGAGYTF.

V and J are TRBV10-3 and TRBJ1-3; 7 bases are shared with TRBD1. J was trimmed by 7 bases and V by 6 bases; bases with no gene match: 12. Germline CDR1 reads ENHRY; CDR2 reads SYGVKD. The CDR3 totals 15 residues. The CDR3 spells CAIRGPGQGENTIYF. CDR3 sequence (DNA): TGTGCCATCAGGGGTCCAGGGCAGGGGGAGAACACCATATATTTT.

Here the CDR3 reads CASSLGPRAGGELFF. CDR3 nucleotide sequence: TGTGCCAGCAGTTTAGGGCCCCGGGCGGGCGGGGAGCTGTTTTTT. This rearrangement joins TRBV27 to TRBJ2-2, with D perhaps TRBD2 (5 bases). Per the germline V gene, CDR1 is MNHEY and CDR2 is SMNVEV (reference sequence). The CDR3 spans 15 residues. V lost 2 bases and J lost 7, with 14 bases in between.

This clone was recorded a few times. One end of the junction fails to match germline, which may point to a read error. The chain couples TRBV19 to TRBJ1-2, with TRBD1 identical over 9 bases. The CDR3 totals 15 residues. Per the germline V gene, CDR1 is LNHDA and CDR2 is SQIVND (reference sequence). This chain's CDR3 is CASRIANRGLGGYTF. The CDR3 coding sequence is TGTGCCAGTAGGATAGCTAACAGGGGGCTTGGGGGCTACACCTTC. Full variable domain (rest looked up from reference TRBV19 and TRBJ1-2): DGGITQSPKYLFRKEGQNVTLSCEQNLNHDAMYWYRQDPGQGLRLIYYSQIVNDFQKGDIAEGYSVSREKKESFPLTVTSAQKNPTAFYLCASRIANRGLGGYTFGSGTRLTVV.

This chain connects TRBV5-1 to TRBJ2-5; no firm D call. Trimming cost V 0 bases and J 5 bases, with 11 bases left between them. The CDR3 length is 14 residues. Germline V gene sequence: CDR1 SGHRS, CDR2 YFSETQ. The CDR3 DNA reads TGCGCCAGCAGCTTGGCCACGTCCCTGGAGACCCAGTACTTC. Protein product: CASSLATSLETQYF.

The DNA of the CDR3 is TGTGCCAGCAGCTCACAGGGGAGACATGGCTACACCTTC. It is translated as CASSSQGRHGYTF. The chain uses TRBV6-5 and TRBJ1-2; 7 positions match TRBD1. This CDR3 has 13 residues. Unmatched junction bases numbered 7, after V lost 6 bases and J lost 6 bases. Germline CDR1 is MNHEY and CDR2 is SVGAGI.

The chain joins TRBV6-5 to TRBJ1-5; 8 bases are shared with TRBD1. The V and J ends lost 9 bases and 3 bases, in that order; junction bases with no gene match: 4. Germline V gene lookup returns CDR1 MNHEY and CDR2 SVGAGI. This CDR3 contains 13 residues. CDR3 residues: CASMTGANQPQHF. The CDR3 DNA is TGTGCCAGTATGACAGGGGCCAATCAGCCCCAGCATTTT.

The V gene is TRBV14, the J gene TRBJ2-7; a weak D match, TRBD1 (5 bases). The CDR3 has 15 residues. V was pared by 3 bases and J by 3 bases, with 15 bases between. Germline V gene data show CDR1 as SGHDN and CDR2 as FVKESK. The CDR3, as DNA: TGTGCCAGCAGCCATTTCCAGGGTTCAAACTACGAGCAGTACTTC. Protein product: CASSHFQGSNYEQYF.

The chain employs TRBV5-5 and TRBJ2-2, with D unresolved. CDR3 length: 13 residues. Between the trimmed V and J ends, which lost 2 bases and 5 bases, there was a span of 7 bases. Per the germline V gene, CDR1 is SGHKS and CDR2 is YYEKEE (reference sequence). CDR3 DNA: TGTGCCAGCAGCTTTTTAGGGACCGGGGAGCTGTTTTTT. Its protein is CASSFLGTGELFF.

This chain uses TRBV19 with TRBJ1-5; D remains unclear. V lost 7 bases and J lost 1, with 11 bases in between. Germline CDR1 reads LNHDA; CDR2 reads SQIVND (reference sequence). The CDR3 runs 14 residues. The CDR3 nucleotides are TGTGCCAGTATCAGAGGGAACAGCAATCAGCCCCAGCATTTT. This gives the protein CASIRGNSNQPQHF.

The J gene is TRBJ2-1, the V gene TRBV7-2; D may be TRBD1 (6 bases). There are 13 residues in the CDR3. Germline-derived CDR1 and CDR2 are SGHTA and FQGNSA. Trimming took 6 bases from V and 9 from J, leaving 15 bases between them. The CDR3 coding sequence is TGTGCCAGCAGGAGGGGGTCGACTGGTGAGCAGTTCTTC. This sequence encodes CASRRGSTGEQFF.

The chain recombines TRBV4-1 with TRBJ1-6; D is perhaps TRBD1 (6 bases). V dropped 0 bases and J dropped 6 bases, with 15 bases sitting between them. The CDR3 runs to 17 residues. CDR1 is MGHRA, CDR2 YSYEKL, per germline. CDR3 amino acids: CASSQEPRVQGNSPLHF. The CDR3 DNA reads TGCGCCAGCAGCCAAGAGCCGAGGGTACAGGGTAATTCACCCCTCCACTTT.

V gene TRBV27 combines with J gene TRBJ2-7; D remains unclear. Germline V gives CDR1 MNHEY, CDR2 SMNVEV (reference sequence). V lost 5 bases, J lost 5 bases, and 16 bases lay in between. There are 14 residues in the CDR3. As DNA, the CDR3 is TGTGCCAGCAGTCCCGGGTCGCGCAGGAACGAGCAGTACTTC. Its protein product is CASSPGSRRNEQYF.

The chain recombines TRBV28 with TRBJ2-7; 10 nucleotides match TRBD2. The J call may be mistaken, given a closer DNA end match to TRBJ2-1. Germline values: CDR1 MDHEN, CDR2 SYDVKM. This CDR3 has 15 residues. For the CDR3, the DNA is TGTGCCAGCAGTACCTGGACTAGCGGACACAGTGAGCAGTTCTTC. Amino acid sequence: CASSTWTSGHSEQFF.

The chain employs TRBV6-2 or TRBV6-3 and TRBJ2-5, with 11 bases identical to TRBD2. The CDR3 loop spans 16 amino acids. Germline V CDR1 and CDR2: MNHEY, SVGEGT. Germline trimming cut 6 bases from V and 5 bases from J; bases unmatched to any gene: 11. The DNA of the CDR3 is TGTGCCAGCAGCCCTCCTACTAGCGGGGGTTCTGAGACCCAGTACTTC. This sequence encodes CASSPPTSGGSETQYF.

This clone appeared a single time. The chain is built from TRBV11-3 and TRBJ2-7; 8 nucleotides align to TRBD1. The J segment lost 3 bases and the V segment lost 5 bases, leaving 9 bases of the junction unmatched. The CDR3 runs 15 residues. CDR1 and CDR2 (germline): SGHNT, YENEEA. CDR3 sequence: CASSQAGTGFYEQYF. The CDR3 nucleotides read TGTGCCAGCAGCCAAGCCGGGACAGGATTCTACGAGCAGTACTTC.

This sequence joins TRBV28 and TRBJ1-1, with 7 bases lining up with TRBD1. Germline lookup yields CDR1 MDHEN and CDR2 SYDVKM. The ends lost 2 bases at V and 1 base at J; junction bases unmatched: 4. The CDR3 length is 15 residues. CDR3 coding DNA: TGTGCCAGCAGTTTACCCGGGACAGCGAACACTGAAGCTTTCTTT. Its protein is CASSLPGTANTEAFF.

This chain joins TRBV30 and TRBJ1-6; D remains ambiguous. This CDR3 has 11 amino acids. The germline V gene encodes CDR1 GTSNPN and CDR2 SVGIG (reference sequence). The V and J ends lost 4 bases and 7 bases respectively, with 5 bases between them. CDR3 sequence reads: CAWNGNSPLHF. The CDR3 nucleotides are TGTGCCTGGAACGGAAATTCACCCCTCCACTTT.

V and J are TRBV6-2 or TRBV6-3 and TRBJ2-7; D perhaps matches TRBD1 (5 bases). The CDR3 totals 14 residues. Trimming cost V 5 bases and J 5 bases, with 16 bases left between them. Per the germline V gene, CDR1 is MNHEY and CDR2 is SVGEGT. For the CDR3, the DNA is TGTGCCAGCAGTCCCCCGACAGTAGCCAACGAGCAGTACTTC. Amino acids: CASSPPTVANEQYF.

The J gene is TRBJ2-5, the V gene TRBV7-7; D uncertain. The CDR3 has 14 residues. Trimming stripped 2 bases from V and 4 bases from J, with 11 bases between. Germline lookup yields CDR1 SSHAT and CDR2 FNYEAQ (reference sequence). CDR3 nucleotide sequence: TGTGCCAGCAGCTTAACAACAGAGCTAGAGACCCAGTACTTC. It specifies CASSLTTELETQYF.